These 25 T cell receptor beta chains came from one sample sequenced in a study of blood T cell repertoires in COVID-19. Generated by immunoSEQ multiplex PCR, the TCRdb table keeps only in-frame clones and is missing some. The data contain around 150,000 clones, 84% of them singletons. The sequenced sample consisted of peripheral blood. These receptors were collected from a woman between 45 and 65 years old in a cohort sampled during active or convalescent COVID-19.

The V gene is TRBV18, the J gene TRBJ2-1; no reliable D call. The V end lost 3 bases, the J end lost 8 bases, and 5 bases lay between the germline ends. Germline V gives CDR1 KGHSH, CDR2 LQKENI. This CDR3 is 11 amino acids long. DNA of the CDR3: TGTGCCAGCTCACCTGGGCATGAGCAGTTCTTC. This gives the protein CASSPGHEQFF. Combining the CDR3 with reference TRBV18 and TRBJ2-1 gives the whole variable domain NAGVMQNPRHLVRRRGQEARLRCSPMKGHSHVYWYRQLPEEGLKFMVYLQKENIIDESGMPKERFSAEFPKEGPSILRIQQVVRGDSAAYFCASSPGHEQFFGPGTRLTVL.

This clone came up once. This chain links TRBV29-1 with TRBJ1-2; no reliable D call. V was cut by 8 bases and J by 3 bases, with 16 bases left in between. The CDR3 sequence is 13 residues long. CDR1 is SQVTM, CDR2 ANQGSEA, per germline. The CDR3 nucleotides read TGCAGCTTCCTCGGGGAAGGCCACTATGGCTACACCTTC. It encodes CSFLGEGHYGYTF.

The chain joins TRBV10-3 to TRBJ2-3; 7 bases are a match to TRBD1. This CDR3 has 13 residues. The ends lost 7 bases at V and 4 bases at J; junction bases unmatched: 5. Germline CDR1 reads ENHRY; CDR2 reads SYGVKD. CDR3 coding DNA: TGTGCCATCATGAACAGGGGTTCAGATACGCAGTATTTT. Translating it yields CAIMNRGSDTQYF.

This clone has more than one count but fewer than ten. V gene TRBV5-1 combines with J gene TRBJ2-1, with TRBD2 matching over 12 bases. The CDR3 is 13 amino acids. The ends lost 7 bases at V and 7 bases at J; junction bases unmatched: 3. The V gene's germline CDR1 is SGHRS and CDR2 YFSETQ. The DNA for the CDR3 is TGCGCCAGCCAACTAGCGGGGGGAAATGAGCAGTTCTTC. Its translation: CASQLAGGNEQFF.

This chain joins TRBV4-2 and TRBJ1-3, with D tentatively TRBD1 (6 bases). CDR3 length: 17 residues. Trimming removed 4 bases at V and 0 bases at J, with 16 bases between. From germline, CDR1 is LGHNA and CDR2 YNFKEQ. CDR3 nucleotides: TGTGCCAGCAGCCGCTCGGGGGGCGTTAGCTCTGGAAACACCATATATTTT. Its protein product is CASSRSGGVSSGNTIYF.

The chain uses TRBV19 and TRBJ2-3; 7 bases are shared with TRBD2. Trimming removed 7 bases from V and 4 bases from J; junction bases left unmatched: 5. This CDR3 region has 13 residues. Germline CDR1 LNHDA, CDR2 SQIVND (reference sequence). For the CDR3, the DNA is TGTGCCAGTATTGGCGGGGGACCAGATACGCAGTATTTT. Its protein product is CASIGGGPDTQYF.

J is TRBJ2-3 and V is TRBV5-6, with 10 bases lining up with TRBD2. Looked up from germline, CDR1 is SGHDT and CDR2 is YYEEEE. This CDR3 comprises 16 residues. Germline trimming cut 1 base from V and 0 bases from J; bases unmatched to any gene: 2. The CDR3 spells CASSLWTSGSTDTQYF. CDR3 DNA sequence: TGTGCCAGCAGCTTGTGGACTAGCGGTAGCACAGATACGCAGTATTTT.

The CDR3 loop reads CASSGGTSGGAYTGELFF. The CDR3 nucleotides are TGCGCCAGCAGCGGCGGGACTAGCGGGGGGGCGTACACCGGGGAGCTGTTTTTT. This chain connects TRBV5-1 to TRBJ2-2, with 16 nucleotides matching TRBD2. The CDR3 loop spans 18 amino acids. V shed 4 bases and J 3 bases; nucleotides not matched to a gene: 6. Germline loops: CDR1 SGHRS, CDR2 YFSETQ.

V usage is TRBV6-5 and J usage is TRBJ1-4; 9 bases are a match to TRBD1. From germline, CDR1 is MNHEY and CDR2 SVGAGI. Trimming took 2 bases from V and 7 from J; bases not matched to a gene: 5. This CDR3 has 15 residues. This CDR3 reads CASSYGTGSSEKLFF. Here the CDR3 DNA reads TGTGCCAGCAGTTACGGGACAGGGAGCAGTGAAAAACTGTTTTTT.

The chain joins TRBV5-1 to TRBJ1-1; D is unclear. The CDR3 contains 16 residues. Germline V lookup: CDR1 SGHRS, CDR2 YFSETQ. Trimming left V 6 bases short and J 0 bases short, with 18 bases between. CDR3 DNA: TGCGCCAGCACGGAGGGCTGGGGAGATATGAACACTGAAGCTTTCTTT. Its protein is CASTEGWGDMNTEAFF.

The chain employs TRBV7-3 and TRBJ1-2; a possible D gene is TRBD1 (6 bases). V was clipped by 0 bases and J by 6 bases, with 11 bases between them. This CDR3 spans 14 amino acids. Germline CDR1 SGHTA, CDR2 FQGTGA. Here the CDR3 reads CASSLTPGGDGYTF. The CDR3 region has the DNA TGTGCCAGCAGCTTAACCCCGGGGGGCGATGGCTACACCTTC.

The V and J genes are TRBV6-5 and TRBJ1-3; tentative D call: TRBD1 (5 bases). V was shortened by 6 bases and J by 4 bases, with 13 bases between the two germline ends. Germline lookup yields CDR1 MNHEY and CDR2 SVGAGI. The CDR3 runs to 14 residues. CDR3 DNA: TGTGCCAGCAGCCGGGGGGAGTCCGGAAACACCATATATTTT. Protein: CASSRGESGNTIYF.

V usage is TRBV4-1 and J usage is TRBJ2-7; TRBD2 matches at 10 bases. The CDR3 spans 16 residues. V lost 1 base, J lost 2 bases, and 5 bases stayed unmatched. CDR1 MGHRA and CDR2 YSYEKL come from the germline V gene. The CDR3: CASSQGPSGGTYEQYF. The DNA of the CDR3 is TGCGCCAGCAGCCAAGGGCCTAGCGGGGGCACCTACGAGCAGTACTTC.

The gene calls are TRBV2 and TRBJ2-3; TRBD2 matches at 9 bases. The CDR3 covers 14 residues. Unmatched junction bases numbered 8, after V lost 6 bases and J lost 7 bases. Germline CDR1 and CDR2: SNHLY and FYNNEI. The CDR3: CASSAGGGSYTQYF. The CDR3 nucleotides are TGTGCCAGCAGCGCGGGGGGGGGTTCATATACGCAGTATTTT.

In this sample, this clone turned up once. CDR3 in amino acids: CASSRDSFGEQFF. The DNA of the CDR3 is TGTGCCAGTAGCCGGGACAGTTTTGGTGAGCAGTTCTTC. This chain links TRBV19 with TRBJ2-1, with 7 nucleotides matching TRBD1. The CDR3 consists of 13 residues. Germline-derived CDR1 and CDR2 are LNHDA and SQIVND (reference sequence). V trimming: 6 bases; J trimming: 9 bases; junction bases outside the gene matches: 8.

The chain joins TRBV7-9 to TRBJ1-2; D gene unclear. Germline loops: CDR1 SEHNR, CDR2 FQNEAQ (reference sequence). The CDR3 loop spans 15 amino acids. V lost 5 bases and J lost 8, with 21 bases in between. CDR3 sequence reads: CASSGVWPPSKGYTF. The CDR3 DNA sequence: TGTGCCAGCAGCGGAGTGTGGCCACCGTCTAAGGGCTACACCTTC.

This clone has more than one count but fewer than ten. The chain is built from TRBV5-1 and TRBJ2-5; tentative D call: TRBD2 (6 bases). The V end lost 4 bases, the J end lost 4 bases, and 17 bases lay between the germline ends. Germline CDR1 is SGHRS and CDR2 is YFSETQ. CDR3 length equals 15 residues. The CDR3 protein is CASSLTGDPGETQYF. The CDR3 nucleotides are TGCGCCAGCAGCCTAACGGGAGACCCGGGAGAGACCCAGTACTTC.

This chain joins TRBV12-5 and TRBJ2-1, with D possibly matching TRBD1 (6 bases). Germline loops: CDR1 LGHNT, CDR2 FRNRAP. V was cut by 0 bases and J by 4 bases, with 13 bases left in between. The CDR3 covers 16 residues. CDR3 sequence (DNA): TGTGCTAGTGGTTTGGTAACCGGGACACTGTACAATGAGCAGTTCTTC. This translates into CASGLVTGTLYNEQFF.

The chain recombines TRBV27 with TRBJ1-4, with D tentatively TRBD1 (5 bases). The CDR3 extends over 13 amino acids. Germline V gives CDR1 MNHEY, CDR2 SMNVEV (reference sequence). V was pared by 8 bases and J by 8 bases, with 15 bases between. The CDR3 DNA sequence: TGTGCCAGCTCGGATCAGGGAGGGGAAAAACTGTTTTTT. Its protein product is CASSDQGGEKLFF.

The CDR3 here is CASSQGSTRASGNTIYF. The CDR3, as DNA: TGCGCCAGCAGCCAAGGGTCCACTAGGGCCTCTGGAAACACCATATATTTT. This chain links TRBV4-1 with TRBJ1-3; D ambiguous. The V gene's germline CDR1 is MGHRA and CDR2 YSYEKL. V lost 1 base and J 0 bases, leaving 13 bases between the germline ends. The CDR3 has 17 residues.

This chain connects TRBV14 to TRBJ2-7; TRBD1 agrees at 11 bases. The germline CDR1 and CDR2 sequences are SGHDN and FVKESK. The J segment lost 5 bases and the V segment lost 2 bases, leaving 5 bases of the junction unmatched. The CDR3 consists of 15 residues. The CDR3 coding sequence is TGTGCCAGCAGCCAAATCGGACAGGGGGCTAACGAGCAGTACTTC. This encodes CASSQIGQGANEQYF.

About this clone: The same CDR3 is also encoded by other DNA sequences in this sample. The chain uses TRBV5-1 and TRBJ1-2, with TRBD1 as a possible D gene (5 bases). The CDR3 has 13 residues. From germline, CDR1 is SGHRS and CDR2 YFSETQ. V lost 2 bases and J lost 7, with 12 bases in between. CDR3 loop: CASSLGQGGGYTF. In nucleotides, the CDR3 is TGCGCCAGCAGCTTAGGGCAGGGAGGTGGCTACACCTTC.

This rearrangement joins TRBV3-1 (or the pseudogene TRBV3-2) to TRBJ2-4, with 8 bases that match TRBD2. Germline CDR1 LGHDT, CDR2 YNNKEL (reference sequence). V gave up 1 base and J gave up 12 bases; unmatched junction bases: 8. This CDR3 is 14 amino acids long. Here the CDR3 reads CASSQVWRGAGQYF. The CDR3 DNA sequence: TGTGCCAGCAGCCAAGTGTGGCGGGGGGCGGGTCAGTACTTC.

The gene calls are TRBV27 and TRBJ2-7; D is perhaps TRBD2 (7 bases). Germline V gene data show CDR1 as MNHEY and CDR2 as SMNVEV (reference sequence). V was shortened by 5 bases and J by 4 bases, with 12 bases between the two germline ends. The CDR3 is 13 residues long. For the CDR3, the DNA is TGTGCCAGCAGTGTCGGGGGGCATTACGAGCAGTACTTC. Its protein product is CASSVGGHYEQYF.

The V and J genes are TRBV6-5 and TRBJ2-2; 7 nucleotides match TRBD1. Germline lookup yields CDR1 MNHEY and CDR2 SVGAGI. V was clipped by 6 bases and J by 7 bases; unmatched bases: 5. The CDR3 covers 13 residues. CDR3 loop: CASRRGRIGELFF. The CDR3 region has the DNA TGTGCCAGCAGGAGGGGGCGAATCGGGGAGCTGTTTTTT.